A selection of T cell receptor beta chains follows, all from one sample in a study of cytomegalovirus exposure and HLA in healthy donors. The protocol was immunoSEQ multiplex PCR, while the TCRdb copy is restricted to in-frame clones and leaves out a portion. The sample consists of about 160,000 clones, roughly nine tenths of them appearing once. Sequenced: PBMCs. Receptors were obtained from a woman aged 30 to 39 in good health and CMV-seronegative. Each CDR3 is given with its conserved first and last residue. The D gene is left open where the match is weak. Clone size, where shown, is once, few, many, or a class for clones that have expanded.

v_gene	abundance	d_gene	j_gene	CDR3aa	CDR3nt
TRBV6-5	.	TRBD1	TRBJ1-5	CASSTTGDQPQHF	TGTGCCAGCAGTACGACAGGGGATCAGCCCCAGCATTTT
TRBV5-6	.	.	TRBJ1-6	CASSSASYRDSPLHF	TGTGCCAGCAGCTCGGCTTCCTACAGGGATTCACCCCTCCACTTT
TRBV30	.	TRBD2	TRBJ2-3	CAWGPLAGTRNTQYF	TGTGCCTGGGGGCCCTTAGCGGGAACGAGGAATACGCAGTATTTT
TRBV6-5	.	.	TRBJ1-1	CASSPTQNTEAFF	TGTGCCAGCAGTCCCACACAGAACACTGAAGCTTTCTTT
TRBV5-5	.	TRBD1	TRBJ2-2	CASSYRGGQGAWVNSGELFF	TGTGCCAGCAGCTACCGGGGCGGACAGGGGGCGTGGGTTAATTCCGGGGAGCTGTTTTTT
TRBV9	.	TRBD2	TRBJ2-2	CASSVVLAGGPLLNTGELFF	TGTGCCAGCAGCGTGGTCCTAGCGGGAGGGCCTCTCTTGAACACCGGGGAGCTGTTTTTT
TRBV19	.	.	TRBJ1-4	CASSIVLANEKLFF	TGTGCCAGTAGTATAGTATTGGCAAATGAAAAACTGTTTTTT
TRBV6-1	once	.	TRBJ1-5	CASAGQYSNQPQHF	TGTGCCAGCGCCGGACAGTATAGCAATCAGCCCCAGCATTTT
TRBV9	.	.	TRBJ2-7	CASSVAGASYEQYF	TGTGCCAGCAGCGTAGCAGGGGCCTCCTACGAGCAGTACTTC
TRBV5-4	.	.	TRBJ1-6	CASSLGGAGRPTLHF	TGTGCCAGCAGCTTGGGAGGGGCGGGGCGCCCTACCCTCCACTTT
TRBV28	.	.	TRBJ2-7	CASSTGSYEQYF	TGTGCCAGCAGCACCGGGTCCTACGAGCAGTACTTC
TRBV9	once	TRBD1	TRBJ1-2	CASSSPPAGQGVSGYTF	TGTGCCAGCAGCTCCCCCCCGGCGGGACAGGGGGTAAGTGGCTACACCTTC
TRBV4-3	.	TRBD2	TRBJ2-3	CASSLAGEDTDTQYF	TGCGCCAGCAGCCTAGCGGGGGAGGACACAGATACGCAGTATTTT